This TCR beta chain was found in a study of regulatory T cells in long-lasting Graves disease. The V segment lost 5 bases and the J segment 5 bases; nucleotides outside the gene matches: 7. Germline assignment: CDR1 MNHEY and CDR2 SVGEGT. This CDR3 comprises 15 residues. Broader study findings: Patients with persistent disease showed a bias toward TRBV28, TRBJ1-2 and TRBJ2-5.

The authors built TCR beta libraries using iRepertoire HTBI primers and Arm-PCR of CDR3 regions. TCRdb fed the multiplex PCR reads into MiXCR, producing one record per CDR3 protein. Of 560,000 or so distinct CDR3 sequences listed, around 15% were seen once; the top ten hold about 12%. As for this clonotype: Its antigen is as yet unknown.

Stated time point: newly diagnosed GD, antithyroid drugs for less than 3 months. PBMCs provided the RNA from which the TCR library was made. The data were also submitted as part of a second study, on T cells in Graves' hyperthyroidism and ophthalmopathy. That paper states: A first-round RT-PCR of the TCR CDR3 used the HTBI primer set.

The chain uses TRBV6-2 or TRBV6-3 and TRBJ2-3; 10 bases fit TRBD2. This TCR derives from a man aged 18 to 30 with Graves disease. This material consisted of peripheral blood mononuclear cells (PBMCs), taken at new diagnosis, from a patient treated with antithyroid drugs. CDR3 in DNA: TGTGCCAGCAGTGGCCGAGCGGGAGGGCGAGATACGCAGTATTTT. Amino acid sequence: CASSGRAGGRDTQYF.